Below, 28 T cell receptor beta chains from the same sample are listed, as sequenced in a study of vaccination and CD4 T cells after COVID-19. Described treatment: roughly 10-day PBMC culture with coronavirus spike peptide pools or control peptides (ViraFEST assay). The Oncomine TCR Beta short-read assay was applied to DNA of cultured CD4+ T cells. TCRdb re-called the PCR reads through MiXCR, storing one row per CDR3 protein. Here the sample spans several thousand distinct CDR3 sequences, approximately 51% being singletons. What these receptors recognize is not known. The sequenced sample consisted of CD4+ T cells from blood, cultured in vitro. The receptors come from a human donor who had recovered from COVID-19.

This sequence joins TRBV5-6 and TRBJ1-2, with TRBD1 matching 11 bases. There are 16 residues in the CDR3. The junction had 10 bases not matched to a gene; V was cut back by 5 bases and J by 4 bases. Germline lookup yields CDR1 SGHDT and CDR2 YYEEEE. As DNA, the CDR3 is TGTGCCAGCAGTCCCGGGACAGGGGGTTTAAGCTATGGCTACACCTTC. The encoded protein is CASSPGTGGLSYGYTF.

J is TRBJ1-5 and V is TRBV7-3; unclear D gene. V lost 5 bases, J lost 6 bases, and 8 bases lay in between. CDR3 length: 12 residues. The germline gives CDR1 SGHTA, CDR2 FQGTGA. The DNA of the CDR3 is TGTGCCAGCAGCCGTGTGGGTCAGCCCCAGCATTTT. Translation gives CASSRVGQPQHF. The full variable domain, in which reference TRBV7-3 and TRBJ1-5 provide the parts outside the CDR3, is GAGVSQTPSNKVTEKGKYVELRCDPISGHTALYWYRQSLGQGPEFLIYFQGTGAADDSGLPNDRFFAVRPEGSVSTLKIQRTERGDSAVYLCASSRVGQPQHFGDGTRLSIL.

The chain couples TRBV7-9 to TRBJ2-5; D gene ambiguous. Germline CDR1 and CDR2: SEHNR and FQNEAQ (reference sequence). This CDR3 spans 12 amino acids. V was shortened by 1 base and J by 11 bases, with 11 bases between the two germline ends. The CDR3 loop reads CASSLDPVTQYF. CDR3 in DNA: TGTGCCAGCAGCTTAGACCCAGTGACTCAGTACTTC.

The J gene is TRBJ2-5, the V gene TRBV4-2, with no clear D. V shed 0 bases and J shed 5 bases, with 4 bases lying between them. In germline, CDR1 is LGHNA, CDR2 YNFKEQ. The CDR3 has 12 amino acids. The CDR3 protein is CASSQDKETQYF. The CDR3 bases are TGTGCCAGCAGCCAAGACAAGGAGACCCAGTACTTC.

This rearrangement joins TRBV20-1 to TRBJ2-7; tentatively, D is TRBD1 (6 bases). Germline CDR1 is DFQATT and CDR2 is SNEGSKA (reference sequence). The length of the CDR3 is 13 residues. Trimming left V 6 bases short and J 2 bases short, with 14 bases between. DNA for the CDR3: TGCAGTGCCAAGACTGGACAGCCCTACGAGCAGTACTTC. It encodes CSAKTGQPYEQYF.

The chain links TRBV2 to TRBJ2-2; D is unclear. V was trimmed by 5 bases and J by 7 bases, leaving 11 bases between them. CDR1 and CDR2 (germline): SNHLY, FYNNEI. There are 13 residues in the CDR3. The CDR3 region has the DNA TGTGCCAGCAGTACGCTAGGGCACGGGGAGCTGTTTTTT. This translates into CASSTLGHGELFF.

The CDR3: CASSFTYNQPQHF. The DNA of the CDR3 is TGCGCCAGCAGCTTCACATACAATCAGCCCCAGCATTTT. The gene calls are TRBV5-1 and TRBJ1-5; D is unclear. Between the trimmed V and J ends, which lost 2 bases and 3 bases, there was a span of 6 bases. Germline V lookup: CDR1 SGHRS, CDR2 YFSETQ. CDR3 length: 13 amino acids.

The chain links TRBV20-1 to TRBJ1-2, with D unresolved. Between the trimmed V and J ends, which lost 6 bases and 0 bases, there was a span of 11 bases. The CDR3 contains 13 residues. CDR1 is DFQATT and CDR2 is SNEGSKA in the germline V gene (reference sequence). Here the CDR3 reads CSAMAGTNYGYTF. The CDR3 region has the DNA TGCAGTGCGATGGCAGGCACTAACTATGGCTACACCTTC.

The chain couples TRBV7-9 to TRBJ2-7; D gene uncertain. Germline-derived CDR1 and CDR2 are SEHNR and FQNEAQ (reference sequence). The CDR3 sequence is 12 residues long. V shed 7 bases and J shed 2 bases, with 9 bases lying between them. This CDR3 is CASTPGPYEQYF. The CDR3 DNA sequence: TGTGCCAGCACTCCCGGGCCCTACGAGCAGTACTTC.

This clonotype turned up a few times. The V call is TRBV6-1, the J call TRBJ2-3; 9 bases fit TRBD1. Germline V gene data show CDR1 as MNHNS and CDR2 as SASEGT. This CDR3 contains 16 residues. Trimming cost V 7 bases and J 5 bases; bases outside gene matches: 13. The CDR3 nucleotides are TGTGCCAGCAAAACAGGGGGCGCGGGTTTGGAAGATACGCAGTATTTT. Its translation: CASKTGGAGLEDTQYF.

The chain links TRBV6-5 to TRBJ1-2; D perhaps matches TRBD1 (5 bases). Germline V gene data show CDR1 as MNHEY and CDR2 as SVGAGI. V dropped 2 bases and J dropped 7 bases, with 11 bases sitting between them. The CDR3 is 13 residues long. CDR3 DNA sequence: TGTGCCAGCAGTTACGGGGGTATGGGTGGCTACACCTTC. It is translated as CASSYGGMGGYTF.

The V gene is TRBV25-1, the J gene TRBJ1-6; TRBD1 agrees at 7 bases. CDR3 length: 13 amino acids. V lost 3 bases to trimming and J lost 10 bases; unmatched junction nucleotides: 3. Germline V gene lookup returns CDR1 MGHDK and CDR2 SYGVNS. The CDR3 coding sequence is TGTGCCAGCAGTGACAGGGGGAGCTCACCCCTCCACTTT. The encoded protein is CASSDRGSSPLHF. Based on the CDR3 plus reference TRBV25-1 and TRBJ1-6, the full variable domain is EADIYQTPRYLVIGTGKKITLECSQTMGHDKMYWYQQDPGMELHLIHYSYGVNSTEKGDLSSESTVSRIRTEHFPLTLESARPSHTSQYLCASSDRGSSPLHFGNGTRLTVT.

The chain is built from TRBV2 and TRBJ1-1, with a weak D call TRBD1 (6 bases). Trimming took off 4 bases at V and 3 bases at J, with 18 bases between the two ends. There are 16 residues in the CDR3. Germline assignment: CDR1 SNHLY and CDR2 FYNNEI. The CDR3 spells CASSVDTGYRDTEAFF. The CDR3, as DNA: TGTGCCAGCAGTGTAGACACAGGGTATAGGGACACTGAAGCTTTCTTT.

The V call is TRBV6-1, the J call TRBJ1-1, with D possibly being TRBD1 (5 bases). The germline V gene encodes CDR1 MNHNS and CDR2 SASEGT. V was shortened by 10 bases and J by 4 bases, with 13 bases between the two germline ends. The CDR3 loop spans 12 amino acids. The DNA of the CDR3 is TGTGCCACAAAAGGGGTTTTCACTGAAGCTTTCTTT. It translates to CATKGVFTEAFF.

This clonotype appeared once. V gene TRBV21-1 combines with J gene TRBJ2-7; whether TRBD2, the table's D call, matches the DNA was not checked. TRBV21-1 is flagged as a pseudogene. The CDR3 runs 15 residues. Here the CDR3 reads CASSKGRGPTYEQRF. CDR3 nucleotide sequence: TGTGCCAGCAGCAAAGGAAGAGGGCCTACCTACGAGCAGCGCTTC.

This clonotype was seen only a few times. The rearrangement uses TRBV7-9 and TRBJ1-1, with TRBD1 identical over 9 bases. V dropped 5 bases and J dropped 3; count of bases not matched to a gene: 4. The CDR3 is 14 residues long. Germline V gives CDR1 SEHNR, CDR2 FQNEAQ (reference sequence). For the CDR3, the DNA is TGTGCCAGCAGCAAACGGACAGGGGACACTGAAGCTTTCTTT. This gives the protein CASSKRTGDTEAFF.

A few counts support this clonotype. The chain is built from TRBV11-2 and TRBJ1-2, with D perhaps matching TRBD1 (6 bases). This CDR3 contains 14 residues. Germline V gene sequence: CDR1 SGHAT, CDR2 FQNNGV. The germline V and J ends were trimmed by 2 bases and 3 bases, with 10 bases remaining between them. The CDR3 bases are TGTGCCAGCAGCTTATCAGGGGTGGACTATGGCTACACCTTC. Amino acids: CASSLSGVDYGYTF.

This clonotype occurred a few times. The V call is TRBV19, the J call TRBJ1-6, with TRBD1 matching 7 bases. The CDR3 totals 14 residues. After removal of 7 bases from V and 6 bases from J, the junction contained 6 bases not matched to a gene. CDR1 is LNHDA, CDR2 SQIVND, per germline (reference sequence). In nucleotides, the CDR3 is TGTGCCAGTAAACACAGGGGAGGTAATTCACCCCTCCACTTT. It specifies CASKHRGGNSPLHF.

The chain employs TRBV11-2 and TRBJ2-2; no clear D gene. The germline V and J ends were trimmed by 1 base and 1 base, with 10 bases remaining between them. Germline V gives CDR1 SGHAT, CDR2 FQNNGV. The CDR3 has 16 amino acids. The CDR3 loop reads CASSLGIQRNTGELFF. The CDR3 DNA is TGTGCCAGCAGCTTAGGTATCCAGAGGAACACCGGGGAGCTGTTTTTT.

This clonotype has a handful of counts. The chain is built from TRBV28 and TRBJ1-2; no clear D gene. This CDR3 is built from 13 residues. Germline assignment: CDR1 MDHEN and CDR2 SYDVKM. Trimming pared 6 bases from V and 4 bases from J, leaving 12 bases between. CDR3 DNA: TGTGCCAGCAGCTTCCTAGGATCCTATGGCTACACCTTC. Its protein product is CASSFLGSYGYTF.

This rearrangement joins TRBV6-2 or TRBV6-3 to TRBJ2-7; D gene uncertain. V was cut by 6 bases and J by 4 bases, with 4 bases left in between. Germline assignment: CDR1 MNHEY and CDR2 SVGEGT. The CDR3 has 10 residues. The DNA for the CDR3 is TGTGCCAGCAGCCTATACGAGCAGTACTTC. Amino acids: CASSLYEQYF.

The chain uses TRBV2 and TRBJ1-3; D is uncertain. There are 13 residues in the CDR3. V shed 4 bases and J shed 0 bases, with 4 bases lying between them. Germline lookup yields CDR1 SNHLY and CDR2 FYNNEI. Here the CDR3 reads CASSADSGNTIYF. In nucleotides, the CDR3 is TGTGCCAGCAGTGCTGACTCTGGAAACACCATATATTTT. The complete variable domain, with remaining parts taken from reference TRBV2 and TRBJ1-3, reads EPEVTQTPSHQVTQMGQEVILRCVPISNHLYFYWYRQILGQKVEFLVSFYNNEISEKSEIFDDQFSVERPDGSNFTLKIRSTKLEDSAMYFCASSADSGNTIYFGEGSWLTVV.

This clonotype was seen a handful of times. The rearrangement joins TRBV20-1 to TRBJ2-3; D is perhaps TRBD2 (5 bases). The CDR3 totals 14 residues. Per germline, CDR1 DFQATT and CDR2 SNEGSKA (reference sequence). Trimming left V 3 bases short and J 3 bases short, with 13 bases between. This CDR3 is CSASSSLRTDTQYF. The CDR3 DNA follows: TGCAGTGCTAGCTCTAGCCTACGTACAGATACGCAGTATTTT.

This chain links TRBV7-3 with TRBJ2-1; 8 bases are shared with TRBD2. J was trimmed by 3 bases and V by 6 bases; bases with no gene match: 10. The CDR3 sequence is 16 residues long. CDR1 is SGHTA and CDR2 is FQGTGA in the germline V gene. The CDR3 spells CASSPKRGGRYNEQFF. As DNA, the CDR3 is TGTGCCAGCAGTCCTAAACGGGGGGGCCGCTACAATGAGCAGTTCTTC.

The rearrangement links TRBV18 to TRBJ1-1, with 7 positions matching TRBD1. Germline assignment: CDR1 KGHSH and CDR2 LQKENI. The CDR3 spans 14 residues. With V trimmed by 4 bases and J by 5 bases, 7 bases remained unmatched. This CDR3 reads CASSLDRVMTEAFF. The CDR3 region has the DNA TGTGCCAGCTCACTCGACAGGGTTATGACTGAAGCTTTCTTT. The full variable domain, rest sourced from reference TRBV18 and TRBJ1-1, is NAGVMQNPRHLVRRRGQEARLRCSPMKGHSHVYWYRQLPEEGLKFMVYLQKENIIDESGMPKERFSAEFPKEGPSILRIQQVVRGDSAAYFCASSLDRVMTEAFFGQGTRLTVV.

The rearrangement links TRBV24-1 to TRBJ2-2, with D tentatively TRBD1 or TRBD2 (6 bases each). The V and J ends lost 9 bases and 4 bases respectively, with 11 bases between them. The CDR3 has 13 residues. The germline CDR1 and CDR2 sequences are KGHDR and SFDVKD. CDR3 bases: TGTGCCACCGGGGGGCTAAGCACCGGGGAGCTGTTTTTT. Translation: CATGGLSTGELFF.

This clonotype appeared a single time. This CDR3 is CASSLMVNNNSPLHF. CDR3 sequence (DNA): TGTGCCAGCAGCTTAATGGTCAACAATAATTCACCCCTCCACTTT. The rearrangement links TRBV7-2 to TRBJ1-6; D gene ambiguous. CDR1 and CDR2 (germline): SGHTA, FQGNSA. V was cut by 2 bases and J by 5 bases, with 10 bases left in between. The CDR3 runs to 15 residues.

CDR3: CSARNSRVGNSPLHF. CDR3 DNA: TGCAGTGCTAGAAACAGCCGGGTCGGCAATTCACCCCTCCACTTT. The V call is TRBV20-1, the J call TRBJ1-6; no reliable D call. The germline V gene encodes CDR1 DFQATT and CDR2 SNEGSKA (reference sequence). The ends were cut back, 2 bases at V and 7 bases at J, with 15 bases in the middle. The CDR3 is 15 residues long.